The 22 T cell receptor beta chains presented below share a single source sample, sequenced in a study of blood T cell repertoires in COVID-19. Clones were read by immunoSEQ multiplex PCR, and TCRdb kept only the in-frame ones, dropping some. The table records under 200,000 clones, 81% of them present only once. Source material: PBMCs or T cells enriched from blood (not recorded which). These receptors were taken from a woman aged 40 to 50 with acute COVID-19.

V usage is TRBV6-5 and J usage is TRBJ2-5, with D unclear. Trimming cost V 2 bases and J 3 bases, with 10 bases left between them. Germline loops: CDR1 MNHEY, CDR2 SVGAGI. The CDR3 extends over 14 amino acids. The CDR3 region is CASSYGWAKETQYF. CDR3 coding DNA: TGTGCCAGCAGTTACGGGTGGGCGAAAGAGACCCAGTACTTC.

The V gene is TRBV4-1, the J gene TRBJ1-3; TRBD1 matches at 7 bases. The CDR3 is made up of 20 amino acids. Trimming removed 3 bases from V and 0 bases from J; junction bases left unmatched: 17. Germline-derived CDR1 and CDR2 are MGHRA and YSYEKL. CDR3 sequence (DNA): TGCGCCAGCAGCCAGCCTCCGGGACAGCCGAAACCCAACTCTGGAAACACCATATATTTT. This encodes CASSQPPGQPKPNSGNTIYF.

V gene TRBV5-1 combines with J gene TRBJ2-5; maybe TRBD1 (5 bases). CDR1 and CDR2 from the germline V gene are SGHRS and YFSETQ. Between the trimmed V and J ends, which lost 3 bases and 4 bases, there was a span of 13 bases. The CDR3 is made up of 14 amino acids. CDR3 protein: CASSYAGMGETQYF. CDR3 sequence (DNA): TGCGCCAGCAGCTATGCAGGGATGGGAGAGACCCAGTACTTC.

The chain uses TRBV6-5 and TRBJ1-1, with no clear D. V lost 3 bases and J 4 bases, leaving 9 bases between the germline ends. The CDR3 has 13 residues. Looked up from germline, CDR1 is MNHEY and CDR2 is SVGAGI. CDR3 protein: CASSYESGTEAFF. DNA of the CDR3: TGTGCCAGCAGTTATGAAAGCGGCACTGAAGCTTTCTTT.

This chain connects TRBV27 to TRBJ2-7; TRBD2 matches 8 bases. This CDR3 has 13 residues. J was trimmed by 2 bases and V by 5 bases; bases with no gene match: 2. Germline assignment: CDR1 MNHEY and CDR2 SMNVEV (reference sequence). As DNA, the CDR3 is TGTGCCAGCAGTCCCGGGGGGGCCTACGAGCAGTACTTC. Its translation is CASSPGGAYEQYF.

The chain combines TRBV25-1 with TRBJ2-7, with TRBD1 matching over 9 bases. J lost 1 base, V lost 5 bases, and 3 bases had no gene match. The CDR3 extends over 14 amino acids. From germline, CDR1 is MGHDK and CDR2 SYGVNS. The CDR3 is CASSIDRGSYEQYF. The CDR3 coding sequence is TGTGCCAGCAGTATCGACAGGGGGTCCTACGAGCAGTACTTC.

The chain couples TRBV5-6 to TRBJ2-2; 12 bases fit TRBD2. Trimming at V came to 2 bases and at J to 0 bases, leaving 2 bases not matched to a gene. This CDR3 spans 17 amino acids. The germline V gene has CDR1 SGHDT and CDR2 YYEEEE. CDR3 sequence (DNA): TGTGCCAGCAGCTTTAGGACTAGCGGGACGAACACCGGGGAGCTGTTTTTT. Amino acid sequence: CASSFRTSGTNTGELFF.

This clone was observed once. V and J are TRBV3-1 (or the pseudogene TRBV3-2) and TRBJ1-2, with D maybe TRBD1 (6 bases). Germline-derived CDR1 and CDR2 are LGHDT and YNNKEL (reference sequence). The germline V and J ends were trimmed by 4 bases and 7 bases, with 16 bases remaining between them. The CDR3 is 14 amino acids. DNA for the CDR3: TGTGCCAGCAGCCCCAGGGGAGGGAATTTTGGCTACACCTTC. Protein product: CASSPRGGNFGYTF.

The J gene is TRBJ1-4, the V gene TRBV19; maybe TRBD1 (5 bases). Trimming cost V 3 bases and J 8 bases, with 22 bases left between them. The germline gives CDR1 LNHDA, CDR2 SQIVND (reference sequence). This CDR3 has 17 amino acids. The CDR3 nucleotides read TGTGCCAGTAGTATTCTTCACAGGACCCTCTCTCCCGAAAAACTGTTTTTT. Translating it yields CASSILHRTLSPEKLFF.

CDR3 sequence reads: CASSSRKETQYF. The CDR3 DNA is TGCGCCAGCAGCTCGCGAAAAGAGACCCAGTACTTC. The chain recombines TRBV5-1 with TRBJ2-5; D is uncertain. CDR3 length equals 12 residues. Trimming removed 3 bases at V and 3 bases at J, with 6 bases between. The germline gives CDR1 SGHRS, CDR2 YFSETQ.

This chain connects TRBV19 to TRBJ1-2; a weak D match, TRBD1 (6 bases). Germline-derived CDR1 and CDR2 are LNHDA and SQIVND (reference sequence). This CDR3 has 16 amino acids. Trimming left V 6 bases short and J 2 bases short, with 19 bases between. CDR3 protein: CASRPSGQMPNYGYTF. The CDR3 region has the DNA TGTGCCAGTAGGCCTAGTGGACAGATGCCCAACTATGGCTACACCTTC.

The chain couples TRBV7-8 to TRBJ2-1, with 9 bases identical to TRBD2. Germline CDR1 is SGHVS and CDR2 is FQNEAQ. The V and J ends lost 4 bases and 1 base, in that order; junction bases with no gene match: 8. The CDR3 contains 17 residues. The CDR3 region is CASSSKGSGRSYNEQFF. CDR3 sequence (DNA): TGTGCCAGCAGCTCCAAGGGCAGCGGGAGGTCCTACAATGAGCAGTTCTTC.

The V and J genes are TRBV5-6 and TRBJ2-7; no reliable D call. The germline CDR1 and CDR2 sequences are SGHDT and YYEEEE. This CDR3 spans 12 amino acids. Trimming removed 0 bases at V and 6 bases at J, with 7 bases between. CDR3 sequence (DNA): TGTGCCAGCAGCTTGGGACTCGGCGAGCAGTACTTC. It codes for CASSLGLGEQYF.

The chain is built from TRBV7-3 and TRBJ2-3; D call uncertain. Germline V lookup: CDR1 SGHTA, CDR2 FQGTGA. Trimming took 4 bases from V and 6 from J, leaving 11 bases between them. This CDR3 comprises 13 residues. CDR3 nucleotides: TGTGCCAGCAGCTCAGGCCTGCCCGATACGCAGTATTTT. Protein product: CASSSGLPDTQYF.

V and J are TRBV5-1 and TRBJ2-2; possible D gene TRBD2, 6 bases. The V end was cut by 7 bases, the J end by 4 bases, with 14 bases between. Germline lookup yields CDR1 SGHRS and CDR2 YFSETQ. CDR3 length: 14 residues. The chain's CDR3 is CASSGLASTGELFF. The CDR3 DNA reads TGCGCCAGCTCGGGTCTAGCGAGCACCGGGGAGCTGTTTTTT.

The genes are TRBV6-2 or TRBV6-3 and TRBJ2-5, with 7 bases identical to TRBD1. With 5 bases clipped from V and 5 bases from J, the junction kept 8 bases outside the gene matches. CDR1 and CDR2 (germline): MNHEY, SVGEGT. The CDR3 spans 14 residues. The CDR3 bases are TGTGCCAGCAGTATAGACAGGGCGAGGGAGACCCAGTACTTC. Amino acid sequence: CASSIDRARETQYF.

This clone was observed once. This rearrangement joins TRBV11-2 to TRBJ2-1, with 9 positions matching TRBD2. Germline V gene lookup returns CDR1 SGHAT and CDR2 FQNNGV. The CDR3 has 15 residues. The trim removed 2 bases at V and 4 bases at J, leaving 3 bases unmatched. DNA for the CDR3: TGTGCCAGCAGCTTAAGGGCGGGAGGGTACAATGAGCAGTTCTTC. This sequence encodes CASSLRAGGYNEQFF.

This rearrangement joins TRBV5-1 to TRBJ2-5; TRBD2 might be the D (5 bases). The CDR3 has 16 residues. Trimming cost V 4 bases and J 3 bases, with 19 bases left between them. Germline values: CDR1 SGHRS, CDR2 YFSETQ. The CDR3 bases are TGCGCCAGCAGCCTCCTGGGGAGCGGTAACAAAGAGACCCAGTACTTC. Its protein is CASSLLGSGNKETQYF. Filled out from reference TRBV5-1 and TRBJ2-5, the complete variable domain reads KAGVTQTPRYLIKTRGQQVTLSCSPISGHRSVSWYQQTPGQGLQFLFEYFSETQRNKGNFPGRFSGRQFSNSRSEMNVSTLELGDSALYLCASSLLGSGNKETQYFGPGTRLLVL.

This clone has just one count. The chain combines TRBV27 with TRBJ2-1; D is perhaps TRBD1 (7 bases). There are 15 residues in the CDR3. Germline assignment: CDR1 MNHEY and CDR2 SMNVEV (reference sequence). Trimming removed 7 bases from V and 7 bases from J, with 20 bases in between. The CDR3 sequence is CASTKQGRIRNEQFF. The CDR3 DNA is TGTGCCAGCACCAAACAGGGGAGGATTCGAAATGAGCAGTTCTTC.

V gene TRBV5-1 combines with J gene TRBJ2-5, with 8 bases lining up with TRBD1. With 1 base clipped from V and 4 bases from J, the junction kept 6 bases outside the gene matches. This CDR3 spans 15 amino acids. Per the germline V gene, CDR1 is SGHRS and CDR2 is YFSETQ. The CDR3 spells CASSLYQGATETQYF. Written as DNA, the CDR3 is TGCGCCAGCAGCTTGTATCAGGGGGCAACAGAGACCCAGTACTTC.

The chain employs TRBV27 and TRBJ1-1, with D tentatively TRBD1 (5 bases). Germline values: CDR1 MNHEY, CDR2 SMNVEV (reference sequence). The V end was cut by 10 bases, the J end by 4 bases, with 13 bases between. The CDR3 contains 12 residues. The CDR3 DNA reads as TGTGCCACGGGGGGGAGGGGCACTGAAGCTTTCTTT. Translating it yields CATGGRGTEAFF.

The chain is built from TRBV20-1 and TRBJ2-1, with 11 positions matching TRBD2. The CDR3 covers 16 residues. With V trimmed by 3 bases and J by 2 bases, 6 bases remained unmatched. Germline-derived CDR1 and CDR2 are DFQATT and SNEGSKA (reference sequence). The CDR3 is CSASLVAGGTYNEQFF. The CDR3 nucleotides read TGCAGTGCTAGTCTGGTAGCGGGAGGGACCTACAATGAGCAGTTCTTC.